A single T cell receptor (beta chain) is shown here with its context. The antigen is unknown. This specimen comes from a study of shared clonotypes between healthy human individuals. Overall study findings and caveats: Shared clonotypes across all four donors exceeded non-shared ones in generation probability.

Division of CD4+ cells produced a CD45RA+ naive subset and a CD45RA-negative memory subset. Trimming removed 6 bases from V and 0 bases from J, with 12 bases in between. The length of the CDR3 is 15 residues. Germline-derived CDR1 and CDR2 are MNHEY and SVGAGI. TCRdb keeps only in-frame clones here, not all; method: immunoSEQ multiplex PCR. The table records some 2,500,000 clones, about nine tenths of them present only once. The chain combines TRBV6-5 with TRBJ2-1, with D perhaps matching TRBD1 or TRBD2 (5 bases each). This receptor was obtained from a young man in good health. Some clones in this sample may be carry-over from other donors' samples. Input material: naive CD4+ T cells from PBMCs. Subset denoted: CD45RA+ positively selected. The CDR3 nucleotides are TGTGCCAGCAGAACGGGACGGAGCTCCTACAATGAGCAGTTCTTC. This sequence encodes CASRTGRSSYNEQFF.